This T cell receptor beta chain was sequenced during a study of regulatory T cells in long-lasting Graves disease. HTBI primers from iRepertoire and Arm-PCR of CDR3 regions yielded the TCR beta libraries. TCRdb re-called the multiplex PCR reads with MiXCR, one entry per CDR3 protein. This table holds some 240,000 distinct CDR3 sequences, around 20% found once. This clonotype was counted ten times or more. CDR3 length: 15 amino acids. The V segment lost 7 bases and the J segment 5 bases; nucleotides outside the gene matches: 9. The time point was: newly diagnosed GD, antithyroid drugs for less than 3 months. Generation of the TCR library employed RNA extracted from PBMCs. Patients with Graves' disease were diagnosed by American Thyroid Association guidelines. These data were likewise used in another study, on T cells in Graves' hyperthyroidism and ophthalmopathy.

Here the sequenced sample was peripheral blood mononuclear cells (PBMCs), taken at new diagnosis, from a patient treated with antithyroid drugs. The receptor's source is a woman aged 25-40 years with Graves disease. The rearrangement joins TRBV12-3 or TRBV12-4 to TRBJ1-1; 11 positions agree with TRBD1. The CDR3 DNA reads as TGTGCCAGCACCAGGACAGGGGGCGTGGGGACTGAAGCTTTCTTT. It yields the protein CASTRTGGVGTEAFF.